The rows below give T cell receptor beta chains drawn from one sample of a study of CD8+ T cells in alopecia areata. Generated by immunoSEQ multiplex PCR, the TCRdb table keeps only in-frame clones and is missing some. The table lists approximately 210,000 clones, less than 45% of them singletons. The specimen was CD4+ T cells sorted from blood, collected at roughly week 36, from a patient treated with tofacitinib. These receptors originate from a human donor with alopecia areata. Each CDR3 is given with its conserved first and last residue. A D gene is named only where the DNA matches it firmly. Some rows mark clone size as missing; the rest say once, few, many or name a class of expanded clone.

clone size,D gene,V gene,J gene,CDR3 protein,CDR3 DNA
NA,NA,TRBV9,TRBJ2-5,CASSIGLAERETQYF,TGTGCCAGCAGCATAGGGTTAGCGGAGCGAGAGACCCAGTACTTC
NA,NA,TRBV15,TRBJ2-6,CATSRDRAGPFSGANVLTF,TGTGCCACCAGCAGAGACCGAGCAGGGCCCTTCTCTGGGGCCAACGTCCTGACTTTC
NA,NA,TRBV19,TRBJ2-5,CASRGGGETQYF,TGTGCCAGTAGAGGGGGGGGCGAGACCCAGTACTTC
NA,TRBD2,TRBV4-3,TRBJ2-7,CASSLGLAGLYEQYF,TGCGCCAGCAGCCTGGGACTAGCGGGACTCTACGAGCAGTACTTC
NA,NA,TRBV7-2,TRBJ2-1,CASSSPSRPNEQFF,TGTGCCAGCAGCTCTCCTAGCCGACCCAATGAGCAGTTCTTC
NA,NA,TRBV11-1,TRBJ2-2,CASSPRGIATIGELFF,TGTGCCAGCAGCCCCCGGGGGATAGCTACGATCGGGGAGCTGTTTTTT
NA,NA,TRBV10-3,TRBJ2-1,CATSTTSLGNEQFF,TGTGCCACCAGTACTACGTCGCTCGGGAATGAGCAGTTCTTC
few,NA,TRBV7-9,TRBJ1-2,CASSLADGNYGYTF,TGTGCCAGCAGCCTGGCGGACGGCAACTATGGCTACACCTTC
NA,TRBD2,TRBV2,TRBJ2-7,CASRPAGVYEQYF,TGTGCCAGCAGGCCAGCGGGAGTCTACGAGCAGTACTTC
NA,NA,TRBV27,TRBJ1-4,CASSLSIGVNEKLFF,TGTGCCAGCAGTTTATCGATAGGCGTGAATGAAAAACTGTTTTTT
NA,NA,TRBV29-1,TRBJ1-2,CSVATAYGYTF,TGCAGCGTTGCGACAGCCTATGGCTACACCTTC
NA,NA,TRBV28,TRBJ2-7,CASSLTPRVSYEQYF,TGTGCCAGCAGTTTAACACCGCGGGTCTCCTACGAGCAGTACTTC